The source of this T cell receptor (beta chain) is a study of cytomegalovirus exposure and HLA in healthy donors. Broader study findings: Presence/absence analysis assumed near-uniform sequencing depth across donors.

The CDR3 length is 13 residues. Germline CDR1 reads MDHEN; CDR2 reads SYDVKM. Trimming left V 2 bases short and J 3 bases short, with 8 bases between. The PCR contained 60 Vbeta and 13 Jbeta primers. Produced via immunoSEQ multiplex PCR; TCRdb's table is partial and in-frame only. The sample records some 130,000 clones, approximately 77% being singletons. In regard to this clone: Antigen unknown.

The receptor was derived from a woman aged 55-70 years in good health and CMV-seronegative. Source material: PBMCs. V is TRBV28 and J is TRBJ2-7, with TRBD2 as a possible D gene (5 bases). Here the CDR3 DNA reads TGTGCCAGCAGTTTAGAGGGAAACTACGAGCAGTACTTC. Translated: CASSLEGNYEQYF. The whole variable domain, remainder taken from reference TRBV28 and TRBJ2-7, is DVKVTQSSRYLVKRTGEKVFLECVQDMDHENMFWYRQDPGLGLRLIYFSYDVKMKEKGDIPEGYSVSREKKERFSLILESASTNQTSMYLCASSLEGNYEQYFGPGTRLTVT.